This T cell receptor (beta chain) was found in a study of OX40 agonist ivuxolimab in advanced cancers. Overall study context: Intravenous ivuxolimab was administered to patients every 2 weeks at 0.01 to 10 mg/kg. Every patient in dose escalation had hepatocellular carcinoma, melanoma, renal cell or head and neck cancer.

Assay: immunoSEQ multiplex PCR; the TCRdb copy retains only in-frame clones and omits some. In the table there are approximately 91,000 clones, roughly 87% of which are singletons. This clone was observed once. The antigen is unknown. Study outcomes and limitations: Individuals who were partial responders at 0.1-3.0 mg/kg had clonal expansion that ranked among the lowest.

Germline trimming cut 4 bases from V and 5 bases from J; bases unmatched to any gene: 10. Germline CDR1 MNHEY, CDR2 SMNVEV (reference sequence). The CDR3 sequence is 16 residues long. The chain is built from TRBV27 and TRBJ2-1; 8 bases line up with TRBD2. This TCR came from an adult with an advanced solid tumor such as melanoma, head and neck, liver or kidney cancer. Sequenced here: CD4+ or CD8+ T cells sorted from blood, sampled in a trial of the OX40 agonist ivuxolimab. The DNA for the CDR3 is TGTGCCAGCAGTTCGGGGGGGCTAGCGGTAAACAATGAGCAGTTCTTC. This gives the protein CASSSGGLAVNNEQFF.